The 27 T cell receptor beta chains reported below all come from one sample, sequenced in a study of blood T cell repertoires in COVID-19. Assay: immunoSEQ multiplex PCR; the TCRdb copy retains only in-frame clones and omits some. The data show about 150,000 clones, 84% seen once. Sequencing used peripheral blood. These receptors all stem from a human donor in a cohort sampled during active COVID-19.

This rearrangement joins TRBV19 to TRBJ2-1, with TRBD2 matching 12 bases. Germline CDR1 LNHDA, CDR2 SQIVND (reference sequence). This CDR3 comprises 16 residues. V gave up 7 bases and J gave up 7 bases; unmatched junction bases: 11. DNA of the CDR3: TGTGCCAGTATGAAACTAGCGGGGGGCCGAGGAAATGAGCAGTTCTTC. Residues: CASMKLAGGRGNEQFF.

The rearrangement uses TRBV19 and TRBJ1-2, with TRBD1 matching 7 bases. Trimming took 5 bases from V and 6 from J; bases not matched to a gene: 15. This CDR3 region has 16 residues. Germline V gene data show CDR1 as LNHDA and CDR2 as SQIVND (reference sequence). CDR3 coding DNA: TGTGCCAGTAGTCGGCTCAGGGGGACGGTAAGGGATGGCTACACCTTC. The encoded protein is CASSRLRGTVRDGYTF.

The chain joins TRBV9 to TRBJ2-4; 9 bases match TRBD1. The length of the CDR3 is 14 residues. Germline assignment: CDR1 SGDLS and CDR2 YYNGEE. The V segment lost 4 bases and the J segment 7 bases; nucleotides outside the gene matches: 6. CDR3 sequence: CASSPGQGWNIQYF. The CDR3 DNA is TGTGCCAGCAGCCCGGGACAGGGATGGAACATTCAGTACTTC.

This chain connects TRBV6-5 to TRBJ1-2, with D possibly TRBD1 on 5 matching bases. The germline V and J ends were trimmed by 10 bases and 9 bases, with 18 bases remaining between them. The CDR3 is 12 amino acids. Germline V gene data show CDR1 as MNHEY and CDR2 as SVGAGI. The CDR3, as DNA: TGTGCCACCCTAGGAGACAGTTTACGCTACACCTTC. Protein product: CATLGDSLRYTF.

This chain joins TRBV9 and TRBJ1-2; 9 bases agree with TRBD1. The CDR3 covers 15 residues. The germline V gene encodes CDR1 SGDLS and CDR2 YYNGEE. After removal of 4 bases from V and 6 bases from J, the junction contained 10 bases not matched to a gene. The CDR3 nucleotides are TGTGCCAGCAGCCCTGGGACAGGGTGGGGCGATGGCTACACCTTC. Amino acid sequence: CASSPGTGWGDGYTF.

The chain carries TRBV29-1 and TRBJ1-4, with D tentatively TRBD1 (5 bases). V was pared by 3 bases and J by 8 bases, with 13 bases between. CDR1 and CDR2 from the germline V gene are SQVTM and ANQGSEA. CDR3 length: 13 residues. CDR3 in DNA: TGCAGCGTTGACGCAGGGTCTGGGGAAAAACTGTTTTTT. Residues: CSVDAGSGEKLFF.

This clone has just a few counts. This rearrangement joins TRBV6-4 to TRBJ2-1, with 11 bases fitting TRBD2. After removal of 6 bases from V and 9 bases from J, the junction contained 7 bases not matched to a gene. This CDR3 contains 14 residues. The germline gives CDR1 MRHNA, CDR2 SNTAGT. The CDR3 loop is CASRHLSGRGEQFF. The CDR3 DNA is TGTGCCAGCAGGCACCTTAGCGGGAGGGGTGAGCAGTTCTTC.

The sample holds one count of this clone. This chain connects TRBV2 to TRBJ2-3; perhaps TRBD2 as D (7 bases). This CDR3 has 16 residues. Germline values: CDR1 SNHLY, CDR2 FYNNEI. V was shortened by 4 bases and J by 3 bases, with 17 bases between the two germline ends. CDR3 DNA sequence: TGTGCCAGCAGTGTGGGGCGGGGGCCTTGGACAGATACGCAGTATTTT. This gives the protein CASSVGRGPWTDTQYF.

The chain uses TRBV30 and TRBJ2-5, with 9 bases identical to TRBD2. The length of the CDR3 is 16 residues. With V trimmed by 5 bases and J by 4 bases, 14 bases remained unmatched. Germline V gene sequence: CDR1 GTSNPN, CDR2 SVGIG (reference sequence). DNA for the CDR3: TGTGCCTGGGGACTACATCTAGCGGGGCCCACAGAGACCCAGTACTTC. This encodes CAWGLHLAGPTETQYF.

This chain links TRBV5-4 with TRBJ2-2; TRBD2 aligns across 13 bases. Germline V CDR1 and CDR2: SGHNT, YYREEE (reference sequence). The J segment lost 2 bases and the V segment lost 4 bases, leaving 5 bases of the junction unmatched. The length of the CDR3 is 17 residues. CDR3 protein: CASSRTSGGLNTGELFF. The CDR3, as DNA: TGTGCCAGCAGCAGGACTAGCGGGGGCTTAAACACCGGGGAGCTGTTTTTT.

The CDR3 reads CASSRGQAGTEAFF. As DNA, the CDR3 is TGTGCCAGCAGCCGGGGACAGGCGGGGACTGAAGCTTTCTTT. This rearrangement joins TRBV6-5 to TRBJ1-1; TRBD1 matches at 8 bases. Germline loops: CDR1 MNHEY, CDR2 SVGAGI. CDR3 length: 14 amino acids. V lost 6 bases and J lost 5; bases outside the gene matches: 8.

The CDR3 DNA reads TGTGCCAGCAGCATGGGACAGGGAAACACCATATATTTT. Amino acid sequence: CASSMGQGNTIYF. The gene calls are TRBV9 and TRBJ1-3, with 7 positions matching TRBD1. Germline V gives CDR1 SGDLS, CDR2 YYNGEE. The CDR3 has 13 amino acids. The junction had 2 bases not matched to a gene; V was cut back by 4 bases and J by 4 bases.

This clone was seen just once. V usage is TRBV7-9 and J usage is TRBJ1-2; D is perhaps TRBD1 (6 bases). The CDR3 extends over 13 amino acids. Trimming shortened V by 3 bases and J by 8 bases, and 13 bases separated the two germline ends. The germline gives CDR1 SEHNR, CDR2 FQNEAQ (reference sequence). The CDR3 DNA sequence: TGTGCCAGCAGCTTGGCAGGGGTCGGGGGCTACACCTTC. This gives the protein CASSLAGVGGYTF.

This chain joins TRBV7-3 and TRBJ2-5; possibly TRBD2 for D (6 bases). CDR1 and CDR2 from the germline V gene are SGHTA and FQGTGA. The ends were cut back, 3 bases at V and 5 bases at J, with 10 bases in the middle. The CDR3 has 13 amino acids. CDR3 coding DNA: TGTGCCAGCAGCTTGGCGGGGCGGGAGACCCAGTACTTC. Translated: CASSLAGRETQYF.

The chain joins TRBV10-3 to TRBJ2-5; possible D gene TRBD1, 6 bases. The V gene lost 10 bases and the J gene lost 5 bases, with 17 bases spanning the gap. CDR1 and CDR2 (germline): ENHRY, SYGVKD. This CDR3 spans 13 amino acids. CDR3 region: CATTRDISETQYF. The CDR3 bases are TGTGCCACCACCCGGGACATTAGCGAGACCCAGTACTTC.

V usage is TRBV6-5 and J usage is TRBJ2-7; perhaps TRBD1 as D (7 bases). Germline values: CDR1 MNHEY, CDR2 SVGAGI. The CDR3 consists of 15 residues. Trimming pared 2 bases from V and 2 bases from J, leaving 13 bases between. The CDR3 nucleotides are TGTGCCAGCAGTTACGCCAGGGGGGACACCTACGAGCAGTACGTC. This translates into CASSYARGDTYEQYV.

The V and J genes are TRBV6-2 or TRBV6-3 and TRBJ2-5; 9 positions match TRBD2. The V segment lost 7 bases and the J segment 4 bases; nucleotides outside the gene matches: 7. The CDR3 has 14 residues. Germline CDR1 is MNHEY and CDR2 is SVGEGT. CDR3 amino acids: CASNPAGGGETQYF. The CDR3 DNA reads TGTGCCAGCAACCCAGCGGGGGGCGGAGAGACCCAGTACTTC.

The chain has TRBV19 and TRBJ1-5; D gene ambiguous. This CDR3 is built from 12 residues. Deletions cut 7 bases from V and 6 bases from J, with 10 bases between. Germline lookup yields CDR1 LNHDA and CDR2 SQIVND (reference sequence). The CDR3 DNA reads TGTGCCAGTACCTCCATCGGTCAGCCCCAGCATTTT. Protein product: CASTSIGQPQHF.

The chain has TRBV5-1 and TRBJ2-2; 8 nucleotides match TRBD1. Germline trimming cut 7 bases from V and 4 bases from J; bases unmatched to any gene: 6. Germline CDR1 reads SGHRS; CDR2 reads YFSETQ. The CDR3 totals 14 residues. The CDR3 nucleotides read TGCGCCAGCCGAAGGACAGGGTCCACCGGGGAGCTGTTTTTT. It is translated as CASRRTGSTGELFF.

V is TRBV7-2 and J is TRBJ2-6; D uncertain. Between the trimmed V and J ends, which lost 2 bases and 0 bases, there was a span of 8 bases. Germline CDR1 and CDR2: SGHTA and FQGNSA. The CDR3 extends over 16 amino acids. CDR3 residues: CASSLMRSSGANVLTF. The DNA of the CDR3 is TGTGCCAGCAGCTTAATGAGGAGCTCTGGGGCCAACGTCCTGACTTTC.

J is TRBJ2-1 and V is TRBV30; 11 nucleotides align to TRBD2. This CDR3 comprises 13 residues. Germline V CDR1 and CDR2: GTSNPN, SVGIG (reference sequence). Losses at the gene ends were 7 bases for V and 5 bases for J; bases not matched to a gene: 4. The CDR3 is CASTSGNHNEQFF. The CDR3 DNA reads as TGTGCCTCGACTAGCGGGAATCACAATGAGCAGTTCTTC.

The chain is built from TRBV9 and TRBJ2-1; 7 nucleotides match TRBD1. With 3 bases clipped from V and 8 bases from J, the junction kept 14 bases outside the gene matches. The CDR3 runs to 16 residues. Germline values: CDR1 SGDLS, CDR2 YYNGEE. CDR3 region: CASSANPGGPRDEQFF. CDR3 in DNA: TGTGCCAGCAGCGCCAACCCAGGGGGACCTAGGGATGAGCAGTTCTTC.

The J gene is TRBJ2-7, the V gene TRBV6-5; 11 nucleotides align to TRBD1. The CDR3 is 14 amino acids. Trimming removed 6 bases from V and 4 bases from J; junction bases left unmatched: 5. CDR1 and CDR2 from the germline V gene are MNHEY and SVGAGI. For the CDR3, the DNA is TGTGCCAGCAGAGGACAGGGGGCTAATTACGAGCAGTACGTC. Translation gives CASRGQGANYEQYV.

The chain links TRBV5-1 to TRBJ1-1, with a possible D match to TRBD1 (5 bases). This CDR3 has 14 residues. V lost 4 bases and J 0 bases, leaving 10 bases between the germline ends. Germline V lookup: CDR1 SGHRS, CDR2 YFSETQ. The CDR3 nucleotides are TGCGCCAGCAGCCTCGACAGTTTGAACACTGAAGCTTTCTTT. Encoded protein: CASSLDSLNTEAFF.

The rearrangement links TRBV7-2 to TRBJ1-2; D perhaps matches TRBD1 (5 bases). In germline, CDR1 is SGHTA, CDR2 FQGNSA. This CDR3 comprises 13 residues. Trimming pared 0 bases from V and 7 bases from J, leaving 9 bases between. The CDR3 spells CASSLAAGFGYTF. In DNA, the CDR3 is TGTGCCAGCAGCTTAGCGGCAGGGTTTGGCTACACCTTC.

The chain carries TRBV7-9 and TRBJ1-5; TRBD1 might be the D (5 bases). Germline loops: CDR1 SEHNR, CDR2 FQNEAQ (reference sequence). This CDR3 spans 16 amino acids. V lost 2 bases, J lost 6 bases, and 17 bases lay in between. In nucleotides, the CDR3 is TGTGCCAGCAGCTTATTGGGCAGGGTGTTGAGTCAGCCCCAGCATTTT. Translated, it gives CASSLLGRVLSQPQHF.

The V and J genes are TRBV6-5 and TRBJ1-2, with 7 bases that match TRBD1. Germline lookup yields CDR1 MNHEY and CDR2 SVGAGI. The CDR3 contains 15 residues. Unmatched junction bases numbered 15, after V lost 5 bases and J lost 9 bases. CDR3 coding DNA: TGTGCCAGCAGTCCGAGCTTCTTCAGGGGGGACAGCTACACCTTC. Protein sequence: CASSPSFFRGDSYTF.